These 22 T cell receptor beta chains came from one sample sequenced in a study of cytomegalovirus exposure and HLA in healthy donors. Primers: 60 Vbeta forward and 13 Jbeta reverse. Libraries were prepared by immunoSEQ multiplex PCR; TCRdb keeps only in-frame clonotypes and omits some of them. The sample comprises some 200,000 clones, 60% to 80% of which are singletons, and around 2% rests with the top ten. The sequencing input was PBMCs. The receptors derive from a young man in good health and CMV-seronegative.

The V gene is TRBV19, the J gene TRBJ1-2; D possibly corresponds to TRBD1 (6 bases). CDR3 length equals 15 residues. Germline V gene sequence: CDR1 LNHDA, CDR2 SQIVND (reference sequence). Trimming left V 6 bases short and J 2 bases short, with 16 bases between. The CDR3 nucleotides read TGTGCCAGTAGGAAAGCGGTGGGACAAAACTATGGCTACACCTTC. This codes for CASRKAVGQNYGYTF.

This chain links TRBV6-6 with TRBJ2-1; 8 bases line up with TRBD2. The CDR3 length is 15 residues. CDR1 MNHNY and CDR2 SVGAGI come from the germline V gene (reference sequence). V dropped 2 bases and J dropped 5; count of bases not matched to a gene: 5. The CDR3 region is CASSYISGGNNEQFF. The CDR3 DNA reads TGTGCCAGCAGTTACATAAGCGGGGGTAACAATGAGCAGTTCTTC.

The chain couples TRBV10-3 to TRBJ2-1, with 7 bases lining up with TRBD1. CDR3 length: 11 residues. V dropped 7 bases and J dropped 13; count of bases not matched to a gene: 7. Looked up from germline, CDR1 is ENHRY and CDR2 is SYGVKD. CDR3 sequence reads: CAINDDRAQFF. The CDR3 region has the DNA TGTGCCATCAACGATGACAGGGCCCAGTTCTTC.

The chain links TRBV4-3 to TRBJ2-1, with TRBD1 as a possible D gene (7 bases). This CDR3 region has 19 residues. Germline V gene lookup returns CDR1 LGHNA and CDR2 YSLEER. Trimming pared 0 bases from V and 7 bases from J, leaving 25 bases between. The CDR3 nucleotides read TGCGCCAGCAGCCAAGAAAGACCTATTGGAGGGGGCGAGATAAATGAGCAGTTCTTC. Translation: CASSQERPIGGGEINEQFF.

This clone was seen a single time. This rearrangement joins TRBV2 to TRBJ2-7, with D possibly being TRBD2 (5 bases). Trimming shortened V by 2 bases and J by 6 bases, and 14 bases separated the two germline ends. This CDR3 contains 14 residues. Per the germline V gene, CDR1 is SNHLY and CDR2 is FYNNEI. DNA for the CDR3: TGTGCCAGCAGTGAATACCGGGAAGGCGGCGAGCAGTACTTC. Translation: CASSEYREGGEQYF.

This chain joins TRBV6-5 and TRBJ2-2; D perhaps matches TRBD2 (7 bases). The CDR3 sequence is 15 residues long. Deletions cut 6 bases from V and 4 bases from J, with 15 bases between. Germline V gene sequence: CDR1 MNHEY, CDR2 SVGAGI. For the CDR3, the DNA is TGTGCCAGCAGGGGGGGGCGAGTGCGCACCGGGGAGCTGTTTTTT. This gives the protein CASRGGRVRTGELFF.

This clone was counted a few times. V and J are TRBV5-6 and TRBJ2-7; 13 nucleotides agree with TRBD2. The trim removed 4 bases at V and 3 bases at J, leaving 10 bases unmatched. Looked up from germline, CDR1 is SGHDT and CDR2 is YYEEEE. The CDR3 has 17 residues. The CDR3 loop reads CASSRRLAGGRIYEQYF. CDR3 DNA: TGTGCCAGCAGCCGTAGACTAGCGGGGGGAAGAATCTACGAGCAGTACTTC.

The rearrangement links TRBV9 to TRBJ2-3, with 7 positions matching TRBD2. V shed 0 bases, J shed 6 bases, and the junction held 4 bases outside the gene matches. Germline V CDR1 and CDR2: SGDLS, YYNGEE. The CDR3 totals 14 residues. The CDR3 is CASSVGTRGDTQYF. CDR3 DNA sequence: TGTGCCAGCAGCGTAGGGACTAGGGGCGATACGCAGTATTTT. The full variable domain, completed using reference TRBV9 and TRBJ2-3, is DSGVTQTPKHLITATGQRVTLRCSPRSGDLSVYWYQQSLDQGLQFLIQYYNGEERAKGNILERFSAQQFPDLHSELNLSSLELGDSALYFCASSVGTRGDTQYFGPGTRLTVL.

The V and J genes are TRBV30 and TRBJ2-2; TRBD2 aligns across 8 bases. The length of the CDR3 is 14 residues. V lost 4 bases and J lost 4; bases outside the gene matches: 5. CDR1 is GTSNPN, CDR2 SVGIG, per germline (reference sequence). The CDR3 sequence: CAWNSLAGTGELFF. The CDR3 region has the DNA TGTGCCTGGAACTCGCTAGCGGGCACCGGGGAGCTGTTTTTT.

This clone was found a few times. The rearrangement joins TRBV6-5 to TRBJ1-2, with a tentative D call TRBD1 (6 bases). In germline, CDR1 is MNHEY, CDR2 SVGAGI. CDR3 length equals 14 residues. V was pared by 2 bases and J by 0 bases, with 7 bases between. The CDR3: CASSYRTANYGYTF. The CDR3 DNA follows: TGTGCCAGCAGTTACAGGACAGCTAACTATGGCTACACCTTC.

The rearrangement joins TRBV20-1 to TRBJ1-4; 7 positions match TRBD1. The germline V gene encodes CDR1 DFQATT and CDR2 SNEGSKA (reference sequence). J gave up 11 bases and V 2 bases, and 2 bases lay outside the gene matches. CDR3 length: 11 residues. The CDR3 loop is CSARPTGKLFF. The CDR3 DNA follows: TGCAGTGCTAGACCGACAGGGAAACTGTTTTTT.

This sequence joins TRBV6-6 and TRBJ2-7, with a tentative D call TRBD2 (5 bases). Per the germline V gene, CDR1 is MNHNY and CDR2 is SVGAGI (reference sequence). Deletions cut 3 bases from V and 2 bases from J, with 14 bases between. This CDR3 has 15 amino acids. The CDR3 DNA sequence: TGTGCCAGCAGTTATGGGCATAGCGTAACCTACGAGCAGTACTTC. It yields the protein CASSYGHSVTYEQYF.

V gene TRBV7-2 combines with J gene TRBJ2-1, with D perhaps TRBD2 (5 bases). Germline-derived CDR1 and CDR2 are SGHTA and FQGNSA. The CDR3 spans 13 residues. Trimming cost V 5 bases and J 4 bases, with 9 bases left between them. The CDR3 is CASSPSPYNEQFF. The CDR3 DNA sequence: TGTGCCAGCAGCCCTAGCCCGTACAATGAGCAGTTCTTC.

This clone was found once. The sample carries other DNA sequences with the same CDR3. This chain uses TRBV7-2 with TRBJ2-3; perhaps TRBD1 as D (5 bases). CDR1 and CDR2 (germline): SGHTA, FQGNSA. CDR3 length: 15 residues. V dropped 4 bases and J dropped 2 bases, with 13 bases sitting between them. This CDR3 is CASSSLAGITDTQYF. The CDR3 DNA follows: TGTGCCAGCAGCTCCCTGGCAGGGATCACAGATACGCAGTATTTT.

This clone was found a few times. This chain uses TRBV6-5 with TRBJ1-1; D is perhaps TRBD1 (5 bases). The V end was cut by 10 bases, the J end by 4 bases, with 10 bases between. The germline CDR1 and CDR2 sequences are MNHEY and SVGAGI. This CDR3 has 11 amino acids. The CDR3, as DNA: TGTGCCACCTCTAGGGGCACTGAAGCTTTCTTT. Translating gives CATSRGTEAFF.

The chain is built from TRBV19 and TRBJ1-5; D may be TRBD1 (5 bases). The CDR3 is 17 residues long. Trimming left V 4 bases short and J 0 bases short, with 16 bases between. CDR1 and CDR2 (germline): LNHDA, SQIVND (reference sequence). The CDR3 DNA follows: TGTGCCAGTAGTACCATGACAGAAACTCGTAGCAATCAGCCCCAGCATTTT. It yields the protein CASSTMTETRSNQPQHF.

V gene TRBV5-1 combines with J gene TRBJ1-6; the D is unclear. CDR1 and CDR2 from the germline V gene are SGHRS and YFSETQ. This CDR3 has 14 residues. Deletions cut 5 bases from V and 6 bases from J, with 12 bases between. DNA for the CDR3: TGCGCCAGCAGTTTCGCAGAAATTAATTCACCCCTCCACTTT. Translated, it gives CASSFAEINSPLHF.

The chain has TRBV7-3 and TRBJ1-5; D not certain. Per the germline V gene, CDR1 is SGHTA and CDR2 is FQGTGA. There are 13 residues in the CDR3. V lost 2 bases and J 6 bases, leaving 8 bases between the germline ends. CDR3 nucleotides: TGTGCCAGCAGCTTACATCCGGGTCAGCCCCAGCATTTT. It specifies CASSLHPGQPQHF.

This chain connects TRBV11-2 to TRBJ1-3; a weak D match, TRBD1 (5 bases). The V and J ends lost 3 bases and 0 bases respectively, with 18 bases between them. The CDR3 is 18 amino acids. Germline V gives CDR1 SGHAT, CDR2 FQNNGV. The CDR3 protein is CASSFRGREQASGNTIYF. The DNA for the CDR3 is TGTGCCAGCAGCTTTAGGGGCAGGGAACAGGCCTCTGGAAACACCATATATTTT.

The CDR3 region is CASSLQRGEKLFF. The CDR3 DNA follows: TGTGCCAGCAGCCTCCAGAGGGGGGAAAAACTGTTTTTT. The chain employs TRBV4-2 and TRBJ1-4; TRBD1 might be the D (6 bases). Germline V gene sequence: CDR1 LGHNA, CDR2 YNFKEQ. With 4 bases removed from V and 8 bases from J, the gap between germline ends came to 11 bases. The CDR3 is made up of 13 amino acids.

The V and J genes are TRBV19 and TRBJ2-1, with a tentative D call TRBD2 (6 bases). The length of the CDR3 is 14 residues. The V end was cut by 7 bases, the J end by 3 bases, with 13 bases between. The germline gives CDR1 LNHDA, CDR2 SQIVND (reference sequence). As DNA, the CDR3 is TGTGCCAGTACCTCCGGGAGCAACTACAATGAGCAGTTCTTC. It specifies CASTSGSNYNEQFF.

This clone was seen once. This chain connects TRBV4-3 to TRBJ2-7, with a tentative D call TRBD2 (6 bases). CDR1 and CDR2 from the germline V gene are LGHNA and YSLEER. V dropped 0 bases and J dropped 3 bases, with 15 bases sitting between them. The CDR3 has 16 amino acids. The DNA of the CDR3 is TGCGCCAGCAGCCAAGATAGGCTGTTGGGGGGCTACGAGCAGTACTTC. Translating it yields CASSQDRLLGGYEQYF.